Given below is one T cell receptor (beta chain) in context. The CDR3 runs 13 residues. The ends were cut back, 10 bases at V and 0 bases at J, with 12 bases in the middle. Germline-derived CDR1 and CDR2 are SGHRS and YFSETQ. There were TCR beta CDR3 regions amplified from RNA transcripts. The study used the HTBI primer set for a first-round RT-PCR of the TCR CDR3. One entry per CDR3 protein results from TCRdb running MiXCR on the multiplex PCR reads. The table has 690,000 or so distinct CDR3 sequences, approximately 19% seen once. This specimen belongs to a study of T cells in Graves' hyperthyroidism and ophthalmopathy.

Sequencing used blood. The receptor comes from a woman in her fifties or sixties with Graves' hyperthyroidism that later progressed to Graves' ophthalmopathy. The chain uses TRBV5-1 and TRBJ2-3; D uncertain. CDR3 amino acids: CAHPGHSTDTQYF. The CDR3 DNA reads as TGCGCCCACCCAGGTCATAGCACAGATACGCAGTATTTT.